These T cell receptor beta chains were read from a single sample in a study of T cell repertoires in cytomegalovirus infection. For these receptors, no antigen is known. Via MiXCR, TCRdb re-called the reads, giving one row per CDR3 protein. The sample yields fewer than 900,000 distinct CDR3 sequences, approximately 32% seen once. Sequences were derived from cultured CD8+ T cells from PBMCs, sampled from culture after CMV antigen stimulation. The source is a human donor in good health (CMV status not recorded). Some clones in this sample may be carry-over from other donors' samples. The conserved cysteine and the conserved F or W are not part of the CDR3 here. Each record gives: CDR3 protein, clone size, D gene, J gene, V gene. D genes are given only for firm matches. Clone size is stated in some rows and not others, as once, few, many or a class when expanded.

CDR3: ASKGTGNNQPQH; size: many; D: TRBD1; J: TRBJ1-5; V: TRBV12-3/TRBV12-4
CDR3: ASSEGSAWTVNEQF; size: -; D: -; J: TRBJ2-1; V: TRBV2
CDR3: ASNGGYSNQPQH; size: -; D: -; J: TRBJ1-5; V: TRBV12-3/TRBV12-4
CDR3: ASSTWDRGLAGELF; size: few; D: TRBD1; J: TRBJ2-2; V: TRBV5-1
CDR3: ASSPGTGARELF; size: -; D: TRBD1; J: TRBJ2-2; V: TRBV4-3
CDR3: ASSFSVYNEKLF; size: -; D: -; J: TRBJ1-4; V: TRBV12-3/TRBV12-4
CDR3: ASRLQGIGVYNEQF; size: -; D: -; J: TRBJ2-1; V: TRBV5-1
CDR3: AIDKNTEAF; size: many; D: -; J: TRBJ1-1; V: TRBV28
CDR3: SARRGGSTDTQY; size: -; D: -; J: TRBJ2-3; V: TRBV20-1
CDR3: ASSLETGNQETQY; size: many; D: TRBD1; J: TRBJ2-5; V: TRBV11-2
CDR3: ASSPEEGWTQH; size: -; D: -; J: TRBJ1-5; V: TRBV27
CDR3: ASGFPTQY; size: -; D: -; J: TRBJ2-4; V: TRBV27
CDR3: ASSLGPPSLEPPYSSYNSPLH; size: -; D: -; J: TRBJ1-6; V: TRBV7-9
CDR3: ASSQDRDRIHNYGYT; size: many; D: TRBD1; J: TRBJ1-2; V: TRBV7-2
CDR3: ASSPNDREQY; size: few; D: -; J: TRBJ2-7; V: TRBV7-6
CDR3: ASSRTSGNPYNEQF; size: many; D: TRBD2; J: TRBJ2-1; V: TRBV7-2
CDR3: ASSQQETGTEFQETQY; size: -; D: -; J: TRBJ2-5; V: TRBV3-1
CDR3: ASSEILTDKGDTEAF; size: few; D: -; J: TRBJ1-1; V: TRBV6-1
CDR3: ASKGDYEQY; size: -; D: -; J: TRBJ2-7; V: TRBV5-1
CDR3: ASSYDMNTEAF; size: -; D: -; J: TRBJ1-1; V: TRBV5-1